This TCR beta chain was sequenced for a study of PD-1 blockade in mismatch repair-deficient tumors. Profiled with immunoSEQ multiplex PCR; TCRdb holds only in-frame clones, not every one. The data contain over 75,000 clones, over 70% of them seen just once; the ten biggest clones take up approximately 2.7%. The CDR3 has 14 amino acids. The V end lost 2 bases, the J end lost 5 bases, and 9 bases lay between the germline ends. Per the germline V gene, CDR1 is SGHVS and CDR2 is FNYEAQ. The clonotype originates from an adult with mismatch repair-deficient cancer. This specimen was peripheral blood, taken 12 weeks after starting pembrolizumab. The chain carries TRBV7-6 and TRBJ2-2; D is unresolved. In DNA, the CDR3 is TGTGCCAGCAGCTTATCTACCGGGACCGGGGAGCTGTTTTTT. This encodes CASSLSTGTGELFF.